A single sample gave rise to the 17 T cell receptor beta chains below, sequenced in a study of blood T cell repertoires in COVID-19. Sequenced by immunoSEQ multiplex PCR; TCRdb stores in-frame clones only, minus some. The sample includes 100,000 to 150,000 clones, more than 80% of them seen just once. The sample consisted of peripheral blood. The receptor source for this set is a woman older than 75 with COVID-19, enrolled during active disease.

The chain links TRBV15 to TRBJ2-4; TRBD2 is a possible D gene (6 bases). V was clipped by 0 bases and J by 6 bases, with 12 bases between them. Germline loops: CDR1 LNHNV, CDR2 YYDKDF (reference sequence). The CDR3 loop spans 15 amino acids. DNA for the CDR3: TGTGCCACCAGCAGAGATTTGGGAGGCATAAACATTCAGTACTTC. It translates to CATSRDLGGINIQYF.

This clone was picked up one time. The chain employs TRBV5-1 and TRBJ2-1; TRBD2 agrees at 9 bases. Germline V gives CDR1 SGHRS, CDR2 YFSETQ. This CDR3 is 17 amino acids long. Unmatched junction bases numbered 11, after V lost 1 base and J lost 6 bases. The CDR3 spells CASSLTLPGLAPNEQFF. The CDR3 nucleotides read TGCGCCAGCAGCTTGACCCTCCCGGGACTAGCTCCCAATGAGCAGTTCTTC.

The chain links TRBV19 to TRBJ2-7, with 8 nucleotides matching TRBD1. The CDR3 contains 15 residues. V lost 5 bases to trimming and J lost 2 bases; unmatched junction nucleotides: 8. Germline loops: CDR1 LNHDA, CDR2 SQIVND (reference sequence). The CDR3 loop is CASSSFRTGTYEQYF. The CDR3 DNA reads as TGTGCCAGTAGTTCTTTTCGGACAGGGACCTACGAGCAGTACTTC.

The chain joins TRBV5-5 to TRBJ2-5; weak D call: TRBD2 (6 bases). Trimming removed 2 bases from V and 2 bases from J, with 10 bases in between. The germline CDR1 and CDR2 sequences are SGHKS and YYEKEE (reference sequence). There are 14 residues in the CDR3. The CDR3 sequence: CASSFGRGQETQYF. The CDR3, as DNA: TGTGCCAGCAGCTTCGGGCGGGGACAAGAGACCCAGTACTTC.

The chain has TRBV20-1 and TRBJ1-6, with a tentative D call TRBD1 (5 bases). This CDR3 has 14 residues. Trimming cost V 3 bases and J 9 bases, with 15 bases left between them. Germline CDR1 reads DFQATT; CDR2 reads SNEGSKA (reference sequence). The CDR3 DNA is TGCAGTGCTAGTGAAGGGGCCCTCAGTTCACCCCTCCACTTT. It translates to CSASEGALSSPLHF.

The CDR3 coding sequence is TGTGCCAGCAGCGTAGATTGGGCAGCCGGGGGCAATGAGCAGTTCTTC. Protein sequence: CASSVDWAAGGNEQFF. This chain connects TRBV9 to TRBJ2-1; D perhaps matches TRBD2 (6 bases). The CDR3 covers 16 residues. CDR1 is SGDLS and CDR2 is YYNGEE in the germline V gene. Trimming took off 0 bases at V and 6 bases at J, with 16 bases between the two ends.

V usage is TRBV5-1 and J usage is TRBJ1-1; TRBD1 is a possible D gene (6 bases). The CDR3 is made up of 14 amino acids. Germline V gene data show CDR1 as SGHRS and CDR2 as YFSETQ. Trimming removed 3 bases at V and 10 bases at J, with 19 bases between. For the CDR3, the DNA is TGCGCCAGCAGCTCTCAAACCCCAGGGGAAGGAGCTTTCTTT. This translates into CASSSQTPGEGAFF.

This clone appeared a few times. The rearrangement uses TRBV7-9 and TRBJ2-3; TRBD1 aligns across 7 bases. The germline V gene encodes CDR1 SEHNR and CDR2 FQNEAQ (reference sequence). V lost 4 bases, J lost 3 bases, and 7 bases stayed unmatched. The CDR3 consists of 15 residues. In DNA form, the CDR3 reads TGTGCCAGCAGCTCGGGGACAGCACCAACAGATACGCAGTATTTT. Residues: CASSSGTAPTDTQYF.

This sequence joins TRBV6-1 and TRBJ2-7; 8 bases are a match to TRBD1. CDR1 MNHNS and CDR2 SASEGT come from the germline V gene. The ends lost 4 bases at V and 2 bases at J; junction bases unmatched: 16. The CDR3 has 18 residues. In nucleotides, the CDR3 is TGTGCCAGCAGTGGCAGGGGGCCGAAGATAAGGGGGCCCTACGAGCAGTACTTC. It is translated as CASSGRGPKIRGPYEQYF.

The chain employs TRBV28 and TRBJ2-7; 9 bases map to TRBD1. The junction had 6 bases not matched to a gene; V was cut back by 5 bases and J by 1 base. The CDR3 covers 15 residues. Germline V CDR1 and CDR2: MDHEN, SYDVKM. The CDR3 here is CASSVPGQGSYEQYF. CDR3 nucleotides: TGTGCCAGCAGTGTACCGGGACAGGGATCCTACGAGCAGTACTTC.

The V and J genes are TRBV9 and TRBJ1-1; D may be TRBD1 (5 bases). The CDR3 is made up of 14 amino acids. V gave up 4 bases and J gave up 5 bases, with 15 bases separating them. Germline CDR1 is SGDLS and CDR2 is YYNGEE. The CDR3 loop is CASSPPTVYTEAFF. Here the CDR3 DNA reads TGTGCCAGCAGCCCCCCGACAGTTTATACTGAAGCTTTCTTT.

This chain joins TRBV2 and TRBJ2-7, with 13 positions matching TRBD2. Germline assignment: CDR1 SNHLY and CDR2 FYNNEI. The CDR3 has 17 residues. J was trimmed by 5 bases and V by 5 bases; bases with no gene match: 12. The CDR3 sequence: CASSQTSGRAGGDEQYF. CDR3 nucleotide sequence: TGTGCCAGCAGTCAAACTAGCGGGAGGGCCGGGGGAGACGAGCAGTACTTC.

Details on this clone: Additional DNA sequences in this sample encode the identical CDR3. The rearrangement joins TRBV28 to TRBJ2-7, with TRBD1 identical over 10 bases. V shed 5 bases and J 1 base; nucleotides not matched to a gene: 5. This CDR3 comprises 15 residues. In germline, CDR1 is MDHEN, CDR2 SYDVKM. CDR3 nucleotide sequence: TGTGCCAGCAGTGAACCGGGACAGGGGTCCTACGAGCAGTACTTC. Translation: CASSEPGQGSYEQYF.

This chain joins TRBV5-4 and TRBJ1-2, with TRBD1 identical over 8 bases. The CDR3 spans 14 residues. CDR1 and CDR2 (germline): SGHNT, YYREEE (reference sequence). The J segment lost 3 bases and the V segment lost 3 bases, leaving 4 bases of the junction unmatched. The DNA of the CDR3 is TGTGCCAGCAGCTGGACAGGGAAAGACTATGGCTACACCTTC. Its protein product is CASSWTGKDYGYTF.

The chain couples TRBV18 to TRBJ2-1; 8 nucleotides agree with TRBD2. The CDR3 has 16 residues. Germline trimming cut 3 bases from V and 5 bases from J; bases unmatched to any gene: 9. CDR1 and CDR2 from the germline V gene are KGHSH and LQKENI. The CDR3 DNA follows: TGTGCCAGCTCACCCCAGGGTAGCGGGACGCACAATGAGCAGTTCTTC. This translates into CASSPQGSGTHNEQFF. The entire variable domain, with the rest obtained from reference TRBV18 and TRBJ2-1, is as follows: NAGVMQNPRHLVRRRGQEARLRCSPMKGHSHVYWYRQLPEEGLKFMVYLQKENIIDESGMPKERFSAEFPKEGPSILRIQQVVRGDSAAYFCASSPQGSGTHNEQFFGPGTRLTVL.

The chain carries TRBV6-5 and TRBJ1-1; D remains unclear. The germline V gene has CDR1 MNHEY and CDR2 SVGAGI. V was pared by 0 bases and J by 0 bases, with 8 bases between. The CDR3 contains 15 residues. DNA of the CDR3: TGTGCCAGCAGTTACTCGAACGGAGTGAACACTGAAGCTTTCTTT. This sequence encodes CASSYSNGVNTEAFF.

The chain has TRBV6-2 or TRBV6-3 and TRBJ1-5, with TRBD1 as a possible D gene (5 bases). Germline-derived CDR1 and CDR2 are MNHEY and SVGEGT. The CDR3 extends over 13 amino acids. The ends were cut back, 2 bases at V and 8 bases at J, with 10 bases in the middle. The CDR3 DNA sequence: TGTGCCAGCAGTTACCGGAGGGGAGAGCCCCAGCATTTT. It codes for CASSYRRGEPQHF.